One and the same sample provided the 30 T cell receptor beta chains below, sequenced in a study of cytomegalovirus exposure and HLA in healthy donors. 60 Vbeta and 13 Jbeta primers were used in PCR. This table comes from immunoSEQ multiplex PCR, and its TCRdb copy is limited to in-frame clones, with some not included. The sample holds 95,000 to 150,000 clones; about 81% are singletons and the top ten take approximately 9.6%. Sequencing used PBMCs. These receptor sequences come from a woman aged 45-60 years in good health and CMV-seropositive.

The rearrangement uses TRBV7-2 and TRBJ1-1; D gene uncertain. CDR3 length equals 15 residues. Germline CDR1 and CDR2: SGHTA and FQGNSA. Trimming removed 4 bases from V and 0 bases from J, with 12 bases in between. This CDR3 reads CASSSGINMNTEAFF. The CDR3, as DNA: TGTGCCAGCAGCTCGGGTATAAACATGAACACTGAAGCTTTCTTT.

This clone was picked up one time. J is TRBJ1-2 and V is TRBV28; D uncertain. The CDR3 consists of 12 residues. Germline values: CDR1 MDHEN, CDR2 SYDVKM. Trimming cost V 2 bases and J 14 bases, with 15 bases left between them. CDR3 region: CASSLPTSLITF. The CDR3 coding sequence is TGTGCCAGCAGTTTACCGACTAGTTTGATTACCTTC.

This clone came up once. The V and J genes are TRBV13 and TRBJ2-3, with 13 bases fitting TRBD2. V was pared by 3 bases and J by 1 base, with 7 bases of the junction left unmatched. Per the germline V gene, CDR1 is PRHDT and CDR2 is FYEKMQ (reference sequence). This CDR3 has 18 amino acids. CDR3 nucleotides: TGTGCCAGCAGCTTGGTACTAGCGGGGGGGCGGGGCACAGATACGCAGTATTTT. This encodes CASSLVLAGGRGTDTQYF. Supplemented by reference TRBV13 and TRBJ2-3, the full variable domain reads AAGVIQSPRHLIKEKRETATLKCYPIPRHDTVYWYQQGPGQDPQFLISFYEKMQSDKGSIPDRFSAQQFSDYHSELNMSSLELGDSALYFCASSLVLAGGRGTDTQYFGPGTRLTVL.

This clone was seen just once. The gene calls are TRBV19 and TRBJ2-7; D might be TRBD2 (6 bases). CDR1 is LNHDA, CDR2 SQIVND, per germline (reference sequence). Trimming left V 6 bases short and J 3 bases short, with 15 bases between. The CDR3 has 14 amino acids. The CDR3 nucleotides are TGTGCCAGTAGCGCGGGGAGAAAGGTCTACGAGCAGTACTTC. Translated: CASSAGRKVYEQYF.

The chain carries TRBV6-4 and TRBJ2-1; the match to TRBD1 covers 7 bases. CDR3 length equals 12 residues. With V trimmed by 7 bases and J by 8 bases, 5 bases remained unmatched. The germline gives CDR1 MRHNA, CDR2 SNTAGT. The CDR3 loop is CASTRQGYEQFF. CDR3 coding DNA: TGTGCCAGCACCAGACAGGGCTATGAGCAGTTCTTC.

V usage is TRBV6-5 and J usage is TRBJ2-7, with a tentative D call TRBD2 (5 bases). This CDR3 comprises 14 residues. The germline V and J ends were trimmed by 6 bases and 1 base, with 13 bases remaining between them. CDR1 is MNHEY, CDR2 SVGAGI, per germline. The CDR3 here is CASRERTASYEQYF. In DNA form, the CDR3 reads TGTGCCAGCAGGGAAAGGACTGCATCCTACGAGCAGTACTTC.

This chain uses TRBV7-2 with TRBJ1-2; D may be TRBD1 (6 bases). With 5 bases removed from V and 5 bases from J, the gap between germline ends came to 18 bases. CDR1 SGHTA and CDR2 FQGNSA come from the germline V gene. CDR3 length: 15 amino acids. CDR3 sequence (DNA): TGTGCCAGCAGCCCCTCCGCACAGGGCGGATATGGCTACACCTTC. Protein product: CASSPSAQGGYGYTF.

J is TRBJ2-7 and V is TRBV6-4; TRBD2 might be the D (6 bases). Looked up from germline, CDR1 is MRHNA and CDR2 is SNTAGT. V was cut by 0 bases and J by 3 bases, with 15 bases left in between. The CDR3 consists of 16 residues. The chain's CDR3 is CASSDSLIGGSYEQYF. The CDR3 region has the DNA TGTGCCAGCAGTGACTCTTTAATCGGGGGAAGCTACGAGCAGTACTTC.

The J gene is TRBJ1-5, the V gene TRBV19; 12 positions agree with TRBD1. The CDR3 is 15 residues long. Germline assignment: CDR1 LNHDA and CDR2 SQIVND (reference sequence). V gave up 4 bases and J gave up 7 bases; unmatched junction bases: 5. The CDR3 region is CASSRGQGADQPQHF. CDR3 bases: TGTGCCAGTAGTAGGGGACAGGGGGCGGACCAGCCCCAGCATTTT.

In its sample, this clone was seen a few times. In the same sample, other DNA sequences code for this CDR3. The rearrangement uses TRBV20-1 and TRBJ2-5; D ambiguous. CDR1 DFQATT and CDR2 SNEGSKA come from the germline V gene (reference sequence). Trimming removed 1 base from V and 5 bases from J, with 5 bases in between. The CDR3 loop spans 11 amino acids. The CDR3 DNA follows: TGCAGTGCTAGAGTCGGGGAGACCCAGTACTTC. It encodes CSARVGETQYF.

This chain joins TRBV7-9 and TRBJ2-1; possible D gene TRBD2, 5 bases. The CDR3 covers 14 residues. Germline lookup yields CDR1 SEHNR and CDR2 FQNEAQ (reference sequence). V was clipped by 1 base and J by 10 bases, with 14 bases between them. CDR3 protein: CASSLDGFQREQFF. The CDR3 DNA reads TGTGCCAGCAGCTTAGATGGGTTCCAGCGGGAGCAGTTCTTC.

V gene TRBV10-3 combines with J gene TRBJ2-5, with D maybe TRBD2 (6 bases). Trimming took 11 bases from V and 5 from J, leaving 15 bases between them. Germline V lookup: CDR1 ENHRY, CDR2 SYGVKD. This CDR3 is 12 amino acids long. DNA for the CDR3: TGTGCCGGAGCGGGTGATGGGGAGACCCAGTACTTC. Translating gives CAGAGDGETQYF.

The rearrangement links TRBV7-9 to TRBJ2-5, with 11 nucleotides matching TRBD2. After removal of 5 bases from V and 4 bases from J, the junction contained 9 bases not matched to a gene. Germline V gene data show CDR1 as SEHNR and CDR2 as FQNEAQ (reference sequence). The CDR3 consists of 16 residues. CDR3 DNA sequence: TGTGCCAGCAGCCCGTTAGCGGGAGGGCCACTAGAGACCCAGTACTTC. It yields the protein CASSPLAGGPLETQYF.

The V gene is TRBV15, the J gene TRBJ1-2; tentatively, D is TRBD1 (5 bases). Looked up from germline, CDR1 is LNHNV and CDR2 is YYDKDF (reference sequence). The CDR3 is made up of 14 amino acids. Trimming took off 3 bases at V and 3 bases at J, with 11 bases between the two ends. The DNA for the CDR3 is TGTGCCACCAGCAGGGCAGACAGTTACTATGGCTACACCTTC. Protein: CATSRADSYYGYTF. Combining the CDR3 with reference TRBV15 and TRBJ1-2 gives the whole variable domain DAMVIQNPRYQVTQFGKPVTLSCSQTLNHNVMYWYQQKSSQAPKLLFHYYDKDFNNEADTPDNFQSRRPNTSFCFLDIRSPGLGDTAMYLCATSRADSYYGYTFGSGTRLTVV.

This chain links TRBV9 with TRBJ2-1, with D maybe TRBD1 (5 bases). Looked up from germline, CDR1 is SGDLS and CDR2 is YYNGEE. The CDR3 runs 13 residues. Trimming shortened V by 3 bases and J by 8 bases, and 12 bases separated the two germline ends. CDR3 in amino acids: CASSEGILHEQFF. The CDR3 region has the DNA TGTGCCAGCAGCGAGGGGATCCTTCATGAGCAGTTCTTC.

The V gene is TRBV5-1, the J gene TRBJ1-1; TRBD1 is a possible D gene (6 bases). V dropped 3 bases and J dropped 11 bases, with 17 bases sitting between them. From germline, CDR1 is SGHRS and CDR2 YFSETQ. This CDR3 is 13 amino acids long. The chain's CDR3 is CASSSGDDGSAFF. The DNA for the CDR3 is TGCGCCAGCAGCTCAGGGGACGACGGATCGGCTTTCTTT.

CDR3 nucleotide sequence: TGCGCCAGCAGCTTACAGGGGTCCACTGAAGCTTTCTTT. Residues: CASSLQGSTEAFF. This rearrangement joins TRBV5-1 to TRBJ1-1; 7 bases match TRBD1. This CDR3 region has 13 residues. The J segment lost 4 bases and the V segment lost 2 bases, leaving 2 bases of the junction unmatched. The germline gives CDR1 SGHRS, CDR2 YFSETQ.

The V and J genes are TRBV28 and TRBJ2-1; perhaps TRBD2 as D (6 bases). CDR1 MDHEN and CDR2 SYDVKM come from the germline V gene. This CDR3 comprises 16 residues. V was cut by 6 bases and J by 3 bases, with 18 bases left in between. CDR3 in amino acids: CASRKGGGAGYNEQFF. The CDR3 DNA reads TGTGCCAGCAGGAAAGGAGGAGGGGCCGGCTACAATGAGCAGTTCTTC.

The rearrangement uses TRBV27 and TRBJ1-2; TRBD1 might be the D (6 bases). With 8 bases removed from V and 10 bases from J, the gap between germline ends came to 20 bases. CDR3 length equals 13 residues. Germline V CDR1 and CDR2: MNHEY, SMNVEV (reference sequence). The CDR3 reads CASSSRGRGSYTF. The DNA for the CDR3 is TGTGCCAGCTCCTCCCGAGGCAGGGGCTCCTACACCTTC.

V and J are TRBV6-1 and TRBJ1-5; D remains unclear. The CDR3 sequence is 13 residues long. CDR1 and CDR2 from the germline V gene are MNHNS and SASEGT. V was clipped by 7 bases and J by 2 bases, with 9 bases between them. CDR3 in DNA: TGTGCCAGCAAAGGAGATGGCAATCAGCCCCAGCATTTT. Its protein is CASKGDGNQPQHF.

CDR3 in DNA: TGCGCCAGCAGCCCTATCTTTGGCACTGAAGCTTTCTTT. It specifies CASSPIFGTEAFF. This chain links TRBV4-3 with TRBJ1-1; D remains unclear. V was pared by 4 bases and J by 4 bases, with 10 bases between. The CDR3 contains 13 residues. Germline V CDR1 and CDR2: LGHNA, YSLEER.

This chain links TRBV6-5 with TRBJ1-2; a possible D gene is TRBD1 (5 bases). The V gene lost 2 bases and the J gene lost 10 bases, with 14 bases spanning the gap. The CDR3 is 13 residues long. The germline gives CDR1 MNHEY, CDR2 SVGAGI. In nucleotides, the CDR3 is TGTGCCAGCAGTTACGACAGATCCCTATCCTACACCTTC. As protein: CASSYDRSLSYTF.

The chain combines TRBV19 with TRBJ1-5, with 7 nucleotides matching TRBD1. CDR1 LNHDA and CDR2 SQIVND come from the germline V gene (reference sequence). The CDR3 spans 16 residues. V dropped 5 bases and J dropped 0; count of bases not matched to a gene: 7. The CDR3 spells CASSLRQGLSNQPQHF. CDR3 nucleotides: TGTGCCAGTAGTTTACGACAGGGCCTTAGCAATCAGCCCCAGCATTTT.

This chain connects TRBV6-1 to TRBJ2-7; TRBD2 matches 12 bases. The CDR3 totals 14 residues. Germline CDR1 MNHNS, CDR2 SASEGT. V was clipped by 7 bases and J by 4 bases; unmatched bases: 5. This CDR3 reads CASIPTSGRYEQYF. CDR3 coding DNA: TGTGCCAGCATTCCGACTAGCGGGAGATACGAGCAGTACTTC.

To note about this clone: Its ends do not fully match the called genes, so a read error is possible. This sample includes further DNA sequences coding for the same CDR3. The V and J genes are TRBV7-9 and TRBJ2-7, with 7 nucleotides matching TRBD2. Germline CDR1 reads SEHNR; CDR2 reads FQNEAQ (reference sequence). The CDR3 spans 14 residues. DNA for the CDR3: TGTGCTAGCAGTTCCGAGGGAGGGGCCTACGAGCAGTACTTC. Amino acids: CASSSEGGAYEQYF.

The gene calls are TRBV7-2 and TRBJ2-1; a possible D gene is TRBD2 (6 bases). V lost 0 bases and J 6 bases, leaving 9 bases between the germline ends. Germline V gene data show CDR1 as SGHTA and CDR2 as FQGNSA. The CDR3 sequence is 14 residues long. CDR3 DNA: TGTGCCAGCAGCTTAGCGGGACTCATCAATGAGCAGTTCTTC. Its translation: CASSLAGLINEQFF.

The J gene is TRBJ1-1, the V gene TRBV29-1, with TRBD1 matching 8 bases. Germline CDR1 reads SQVTM; CDR2 reads ANQGSEA. The ends lost 4 bases at V and 5 bases at J; junction bases unmatched: 12. The CDR3 is 15 amino acids. CDR3 sequence reads: CSVVAEYRGKTEAFF. The CDR3 region has the DNA TGCAGCGTTGTAGCCGAGTACAGGGGGAAAACTGAAGCTTTCTTT.

This clone has just a few counts. The chain combines TRBV11-2 with TRBJ2-3; 11 positions match TRBD2. This CDR3 has 16 residues. J was trimmed by 5 bases and V by 2 bases; bases with no gene match: 6. Germline-derived CDR1 and CDR2 are SGHAT and FQNNGV. The CDR3 sequence: CASSLISGRAEDTQYF. The CDR3 DNA reads TGTGCCAGCAGCTTAATTAGCGGGAGGGCGGAAGATACGCAGTATTTT.

The chain employs TRBV6-5 and TRBJ1-1; no reliable D call. The CDR3 sequence is 12 residues long. The germline V gene encodes CDR1 MNHEY and CDR2 SVGAGI. V lost 0 bases and J lost 8, with 7 bases in between. The CDR3 region has the DNA TGTGCCAGCAGTTACTCGGGCTACGAAGCTTTCTTT. Translating gives CASSYSGYEAFF.

This clone is a singleton in its sample. The chain combines TRBV10-3 with TRBJ2-3, with 7 nucleotides matching TRBD1. Germline values: CDR1 ENHRY, CDR2 SYGVKD. This CDR3 contains 14 residues. V shed 6 bases, J shed 0 bases, and the junction held 3 bases outside the gene matches. The CDR3 DNA is TGTGCCATCAGCCCGGGACAGAGCACAGATACGCAGTATTTT. Its protein is CAISPGQSTDTQYF.